This T cell receptor beta chain is from a study of T-cell memory formation after mild COVID-19. Per the germline V gene, CDR1 is MNHEY and CDR2 is SVGEGT. V was clipped by 7 bases and J by 4 bases; unmatched bases: 10. CDR3 length: 15 residues. This clonotype came up a few times. Using its own MiXCR run on the 5' RACE reads, TCRdb lists one record per CDR3 protein. The table has approximately 560,000 distinct CDR3 sequences, 15% to 20% seen once. The chain joins TRBV6-2 or TRBV6-3 to TRBJ1-2, with 9 positions matching TRBD1. The clonotype originates from an adult woman who had mild COVID-19 (a few samples of this study predate the infection). Cell type and time point are not known. Sequences were obtained from PBMCs or a T cell subset sorted from them (not recorded which). The CDR3 region is CASTPDRGPLYGYTF. The CDR3, as DNA: TGTGCCAGCACCCCGGACAGGGGTCCCCTCTATGGCTACACCTTC.